The 8 T cell receptor beta chains listed next were all sequenced from one sample in a study of blood T cells in healthy people across ages. With a J-beta primer mix and a sample-barcoded 5' primer, a second PCR ran about 7 to 12 cycles. One entry per CDR3 protein, called by TCRdb with MiXCR from the 5' RACE reads. The sample has approximately 1,700,000 distinct CDR3 sequences, more than 35% seen once. The sample consisted of blood. The source of these receptors is a human donor in good health.

This clonotype has just a few counts. The rearrangement joins TRBV20-1 to TRBJ1-2; 8 nucleotides align to TRBD1. Per the germline V gene, CDR1 is DFQATT and CDR2 is SNEGSKA (reference sequence). The CDR3 consists of 13 residues. The CDR3 DNA is TGCAGAGCCCGACAGGGGTCTGACTATGGCTACACCTTC. This codes for CRARQGSDYGYTF.

The V and J genes are TRBV2 and TRBJ2-5; D may be TRBD1 (6 bases). The J call is uncertain, as TRBJ2-7 better fits the DNA end. The CDR3 runs to 15 residues. Germline assignment: CDR1 SNHLY and CDR2 FYNNEI. CDR3 residues: CASSPGASPLYEQYF. The CDR3 nucleotides read TGTGCCAGCAGCCCAGGGGCTTCCCCCCTCTACGAGCAGTACTTC.

This clonotype was detected a few times. The chain carries TRBV4-1 and TRBJ2-1; D is unclear. Germline CDR1 and CDR2: MGHRA and YSYEKL. This CDR3 spans 18 amino acids. V lost 1 base and J lost 1, with 17 bases in between. The CDR3 region is CASSQVDMGFSSYNEQFF. The CDR3 nucleotides are TGCGCCAGCAGCCAAGTGGATATGGGCTTTAGTTCCTACAATGAGCAGTTCTTC.

The V and J genes are TRBV5-6 and TRBJ1-2; 9 positions match TRBD1. With 5 bases clipped from V and 10 bases from J, the junction kept 6 bases outside the gene matches. This CDR3 contains 12 residues. The germline gives CDR1 SGHDT, CDR2 YYEEEE. This CDR3 is CASSRTGGDYTF. CDR3 in DNA: TGTGCCAGCAGTCGTACAGGGGGCGACTACACCTTC.

There are a few counts of this clonotype. V is TRBV10-3 and J is TRBJ2-3; no definite D call. The CDR3 runs to 15 residues. Per germline, CDR1 ENHRY and CDR2 SYGVKD. Trimming left V 6 bases short and J 0 bases short, with 13 bases between. CDR3 loop: CAISLAADSTDTQYF. CDR3 sequence (DNA): TGTGCCATCAGCTTGGCAGCTGACAGCACAGATACGCAGTATTTT.

V is TRBV29-1 and J is TRBJ2-1, with D possibly being TRBD2 (6 bases). The germline V gene has CDR1 SQVTM and CDR2 ANQGSEA. The CDR3 contains 13 residues. V was pared by 4 bases and J by 2 bases, with 9 bases between. The CDR3 protein is CSVGGLTYNEQFF. The CDR3 DNA reads TGCAGCGTTGGGGGACTCACCTACAATGAGCAGTTCTTC.

The J gene is TRBJ2-5, the V gene TRBV7-2, with 11 bases that match TRBD2. J lost 4 bases, V lost 5 bases, and 9 bases had no gene match. This CDR3 spans 16 amino acids. Germline CDR1 and CDR2: SGHTA and FQGNSA. Written as DNA, the CDR3 is TGTGCCAGCAGCCCCCATAGCGGGGGGGCCGTAGAGACCCAGTACTTC. Protein: CASSPHSGGAVETQYF.

This clonotype has a handful of counts. The chain employs TRBV29-1 and TRBJ2-1; D may be TRBD2 (5 bases). V was trimmed by 4 bases and J by 8 bases, leaving 21 bases between them. The length of the CDR3 is 15 residues. Germline loops: CDR1 SQVTM, CDR2 ANQGSEA. The CDR3 region is CSVVGSASYFDEQFF. Here the CDR3 DNA reads TGCAGCGTTGTCGGCTCGGCTAGCTATTTCGATGAGCAGTTCTTC.